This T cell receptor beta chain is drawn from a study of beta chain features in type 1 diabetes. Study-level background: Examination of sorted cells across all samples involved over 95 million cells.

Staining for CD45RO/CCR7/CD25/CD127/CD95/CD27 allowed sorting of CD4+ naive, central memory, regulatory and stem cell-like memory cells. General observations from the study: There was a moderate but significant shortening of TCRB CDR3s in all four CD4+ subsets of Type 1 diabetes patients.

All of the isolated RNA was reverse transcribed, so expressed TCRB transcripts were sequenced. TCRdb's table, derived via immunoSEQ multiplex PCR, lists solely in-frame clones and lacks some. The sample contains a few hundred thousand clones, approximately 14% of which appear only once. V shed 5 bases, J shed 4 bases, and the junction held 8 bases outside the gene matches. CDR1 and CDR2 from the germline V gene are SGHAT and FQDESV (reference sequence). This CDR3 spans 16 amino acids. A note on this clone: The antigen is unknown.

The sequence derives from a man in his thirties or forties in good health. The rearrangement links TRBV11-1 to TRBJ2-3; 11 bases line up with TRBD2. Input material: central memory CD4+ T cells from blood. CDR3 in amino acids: CASSPIAGGPADTQYF. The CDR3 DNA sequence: TGTGCCAGCAGCCCTATAGCGGGAGGGCCCGCAGATACGCAGTATTTT. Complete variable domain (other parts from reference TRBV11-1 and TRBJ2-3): EAEVAQSPRYKITEKSQAVAFWCDPISGHATLYWYRQILGQGPELLVQFQDESVVDDSQLPKDRFSAERLKGVDSTLKIQPAELGDSAMYLCASSPIAGGPADTQYFGPGTRLTVL.